This note documents a single T cell receptor beta chain sequence. Its antigen has not been determined. One junction end disagrees with the germline gene, perhaps due to a read error. The source of the sample is a study of blood T cell repertoires in COVID-19 (dated by TCRdb to 2020 to 2022). Study-level background: Collaborator samples came from the United States, Italy and Spain and covered acute and convalescent phases of COVID-19. Where available, HLA class I and class II types were obtained from metadata supplied by the sample provider rather than from assay-based typing. The dataset comprised deeply sampled blood TCRbeta repertoires from subjects exposed to, actively infected with, or recovered from COVID-19. The sample metadata nearly always contained a de-identified subject ID, COVID-19 status, age in years and sex. Samples came from the ongoing ImmuneRACE study (first 160 participants) plus 1,254 subjects from 6 global collaborators. The material from the prospective study consisted of cDNA or gDNA derived from T cells, B-cell-depleted T cells, or PBMCs. The repertoires were made available in a free public database intended to serve as a resource for research on the immune response to SARS-CoV-2.

The paper's findings and limits, for the study overall: How much clinical and demographic metadata was included differed by source and by participant, and the metadata was provided uncurated.

TCRbeta CDR3 regions were amplified from genomic DNA using the immunoSEQ Assay, a bias-controlled multiplex PCR. Turning to the authors' computational methods: Nucleated cell counts per sample were estimated from amplification of reference gene primers within the assay. To quantify the absolute abundance of each unique TCRbeta CDR3 rearrangement, sequence reads were collapsed and filtered. Productive Simpson clonality was computed per sample as the square root of Simpson's diversity index over productive rearrangements. TCRdb holds this immuneACCESS table with in-frame rearrangements only. Some clones are missing; in checked studies, unresolved V genes explain under half, and the rest has no known cause. V, J and clone size derive from that table, while D and trimming were established from the DNA sequence. The sample has approximately 450,000 clones on record, around 89% of them singletons. In total, the top ten clones hold approximately 4.5% of the sample.

Based on the germline V gene (reference sequence), the CDR1 and CDR2 sequences are SGHKS and YYEKEE. The CDR3 sequence holds 15 residues, the cysteine and phenylalanine included. The DNA shown is the 45-base CDR3, in frame from base 1. The collaborating institutions used their own protocols to collect whole blood in K2EDTA tubes. Collaborator samples were shipped for TCRbeta analysis as frozen whole blood, isolated PBMCs, or DNA extracted from either sample type. The sequence joins TRBV5-5 to TRBJ2-7, and 7 junctional nucleotides match TRBD1. The source is a woman in her twenties or thirties with acute or convalescent COVID-19. Sequencing was performed on peripheral blood. The CDR3 reads as follows: CASSLAGTATYGQYF. At the DNA level, the sequence is TGTGCCAGCAGCTTGGCTGGGACAGCAACCTACGGGCAGTACTTC.